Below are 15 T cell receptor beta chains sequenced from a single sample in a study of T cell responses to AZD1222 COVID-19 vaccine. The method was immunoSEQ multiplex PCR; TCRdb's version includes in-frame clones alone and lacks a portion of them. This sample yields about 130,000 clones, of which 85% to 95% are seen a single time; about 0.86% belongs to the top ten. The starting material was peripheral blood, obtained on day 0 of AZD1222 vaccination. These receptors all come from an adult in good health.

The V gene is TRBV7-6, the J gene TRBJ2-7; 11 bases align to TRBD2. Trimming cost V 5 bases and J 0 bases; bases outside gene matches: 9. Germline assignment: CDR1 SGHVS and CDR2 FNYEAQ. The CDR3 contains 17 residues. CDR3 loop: CASSVTSGGLNSYEQYF. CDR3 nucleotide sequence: TGTGCCAGCAGCGTAACTAGCGGGGGCCTTAACTCCTACGAGCAGTACTTC.

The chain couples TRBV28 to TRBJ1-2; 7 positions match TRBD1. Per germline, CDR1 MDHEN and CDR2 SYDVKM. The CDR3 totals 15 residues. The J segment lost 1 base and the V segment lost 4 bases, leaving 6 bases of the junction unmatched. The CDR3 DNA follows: TGTGCCAGCAGTTCCCCGACAGGGAGTAACTATGGCTACACCTTC. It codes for CASSSPTGSNYGYTF.

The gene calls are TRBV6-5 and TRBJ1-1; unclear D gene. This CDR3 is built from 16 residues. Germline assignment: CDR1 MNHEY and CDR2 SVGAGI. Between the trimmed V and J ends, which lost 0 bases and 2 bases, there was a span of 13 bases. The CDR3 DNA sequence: TGTGCCAGCAGTTACTCGAGTCCGATGATAAACACTGAAGCTTTCTTT. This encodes CASSYSSPMINTEAFF.

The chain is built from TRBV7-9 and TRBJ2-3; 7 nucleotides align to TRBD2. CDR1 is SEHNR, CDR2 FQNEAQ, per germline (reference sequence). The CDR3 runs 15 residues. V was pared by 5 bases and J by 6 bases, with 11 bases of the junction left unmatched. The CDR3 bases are TGTGCCAGCAGCGGCGGGAGCGCGACCGCGGATACGCAGTATTTT. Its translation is CASSGGSATADTQYF.

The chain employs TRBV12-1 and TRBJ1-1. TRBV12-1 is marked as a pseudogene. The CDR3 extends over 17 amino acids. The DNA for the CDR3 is TGTGCCAGCAGCTTCACAGGGAGAGCGGGTTTGAACACTGAAGCTTTCTTT. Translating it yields CASSFTGRAGLNTEAFF.

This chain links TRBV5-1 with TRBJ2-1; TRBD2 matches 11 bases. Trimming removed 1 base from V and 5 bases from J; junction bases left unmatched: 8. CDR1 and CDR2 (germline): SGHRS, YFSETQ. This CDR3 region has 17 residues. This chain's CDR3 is CASSLRFGTSGNNEQFF. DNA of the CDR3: TGCGCCAGCAGCTTGCGGTTCGGGACTAGCGGAAACAATGAGCAGTTCTTC.

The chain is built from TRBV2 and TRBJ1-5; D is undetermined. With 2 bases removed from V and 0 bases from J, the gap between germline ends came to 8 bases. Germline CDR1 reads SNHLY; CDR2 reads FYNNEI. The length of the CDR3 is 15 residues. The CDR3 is CASSEPRSSNQPQHF. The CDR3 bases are TGTGCCAGCAGTGAACCCCGCAGTAGCAATCAGCCCCAGCATTTT.

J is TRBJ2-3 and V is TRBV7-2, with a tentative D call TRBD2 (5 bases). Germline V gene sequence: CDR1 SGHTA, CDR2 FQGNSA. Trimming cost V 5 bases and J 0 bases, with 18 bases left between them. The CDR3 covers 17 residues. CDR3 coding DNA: TGTGCCAGCAGCCCCCCGGAGAGGGTTGGAAGCACAGATACGCAGTATTTT. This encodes CASSPPERVGSTDTQYF.

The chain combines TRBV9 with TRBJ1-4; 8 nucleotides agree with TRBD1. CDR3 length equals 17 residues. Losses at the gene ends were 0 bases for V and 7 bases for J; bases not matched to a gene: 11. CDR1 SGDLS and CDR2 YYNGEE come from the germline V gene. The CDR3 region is CASSVATGGQGGEKLFF. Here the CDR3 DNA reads TGTGCCAGCAGCGTAGCTACAGGGGGGCAGGGAGGTGAAAAACTGTTTTTT.

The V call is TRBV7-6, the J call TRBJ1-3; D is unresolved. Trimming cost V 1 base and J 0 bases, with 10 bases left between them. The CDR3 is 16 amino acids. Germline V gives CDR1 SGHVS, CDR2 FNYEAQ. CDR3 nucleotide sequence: TGTGCCAGCAGCTTAGGCCCGGGAGCCTCTGGAAACACCATATATTTT. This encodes CASSLGPGASGNTIYF.

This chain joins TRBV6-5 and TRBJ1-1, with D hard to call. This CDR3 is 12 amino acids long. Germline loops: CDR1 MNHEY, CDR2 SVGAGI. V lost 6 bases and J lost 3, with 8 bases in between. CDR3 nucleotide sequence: TGTGCCAGCAGCTCTGGACACACTGAAGCTTTCTTT. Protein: CASSSGHTEAFF.

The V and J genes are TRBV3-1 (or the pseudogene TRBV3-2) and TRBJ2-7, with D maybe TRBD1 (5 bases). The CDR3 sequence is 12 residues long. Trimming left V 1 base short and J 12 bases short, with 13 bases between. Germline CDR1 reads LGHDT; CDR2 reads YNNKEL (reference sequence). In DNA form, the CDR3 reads TGTGCCAGCAGCCAAGGTCTAGGGGTCGGGTACTTC. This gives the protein CASSQGLGVGYF.

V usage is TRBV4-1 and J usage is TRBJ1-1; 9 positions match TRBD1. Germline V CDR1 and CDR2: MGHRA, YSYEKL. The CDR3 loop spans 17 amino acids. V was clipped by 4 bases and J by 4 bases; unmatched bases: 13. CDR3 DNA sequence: TGCGCCAGCAGCCCCCCCCCGGGACAGGGATTGGGCACTGAAGCTTTCTTT. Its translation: CASSPPPGQGLGTEAFF.

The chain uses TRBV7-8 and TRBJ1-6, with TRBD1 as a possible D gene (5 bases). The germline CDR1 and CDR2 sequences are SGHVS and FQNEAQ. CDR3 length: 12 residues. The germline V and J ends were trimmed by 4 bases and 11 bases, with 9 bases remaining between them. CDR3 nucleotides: TGTGCCAGCAGCTCAGGGAGGCCACCCCTCCACTTT. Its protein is CASSSGRPPLHF. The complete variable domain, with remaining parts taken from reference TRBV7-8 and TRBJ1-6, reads GAGVSQSPRYKVAKRGQDVALRCDPISGHVSLFWYQQALGQGPEFLTYFQNEAQLDKSGLPSDRFFAERPEGSVSTLKIQRTQQEDSAVYLCASSSGRPPLHFGNGTRLTVT.

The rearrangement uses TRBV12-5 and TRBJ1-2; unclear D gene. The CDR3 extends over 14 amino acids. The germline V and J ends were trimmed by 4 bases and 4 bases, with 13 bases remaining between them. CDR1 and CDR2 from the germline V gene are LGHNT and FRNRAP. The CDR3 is CASGSGGPGYGYTF. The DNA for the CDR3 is TGTGCTAGTGGTTCCGGAGGACCAGGCTATGGCTACACCTTC.